The 8 T cell receptor beta chains below come from one sample, sequenced in a study of T-cell reconstitution after alpha-beta-depleted transplantation in children. Unique molecular identifiers tagged the TCRbeta library. TCRdb used MiXCR to reprocess the PCR reads, holding one entry per CDR3 protein. This table holds about 220,000 distinct CDR3 sequences, about a sixth found once. Here the sequenced sample was PBMCs, mostly from graft donor cells, taken 360 days after TCRalphabeta/CD19-depleted stem cell transplant. The receptors were sampled from a male patient aged 2-15 years who had a stem cell transplant for acute lymphoblastic leukemia, so the T cells may come from the graft donor.

The table lists this clonotype with a few counts. The chain combines TRBV20-1 with TRBJ1-4; 8 bases are a match to TRBD1. Germline CDR1 is DFQATT and CDR2 is SNEGSKA (reference sequence). V was clipped by 0 bases and J by 8 bases; unmatched bases: 8. There are 15 residues in the CDR3. CDR3 residues: CSARDEGRGPEKLFF. The CDR3 bases are TGCAGTGCTAGAGATGAGGGCAGGGGGCCGGAAAAACTGTTTTTT.

This clonotype was found many times. The rearrangement links TRBV29-1 to TRBJ2-7; 10 bases map to TRBD1. With 7 bases clipped from V and 4 bases from J, the junction kept 4 bases outside the gene matches. This CDR3 has 12 residues. Germline V gene sequence: CDR1 SQVTM, CDR2 ANQGSEA. CDR3: CSARDRGYEQYF. The CDR3 nucleotides read TGCAGCGCCCGGGACAGGGGTTACGAGCAGTACTTC.

CDR3 in amino acids: CSATRPEETQYF. The CDR3 DNA follows: TGCAGCGCCACCAGGCCGGAAGAGACCCAGTACTTC. The rearrangement links TRBV29-1 to TRBJ2-5; D gene unclear. The germline V gene encodes CDR1 SQVTM and CDR2 ANQGSEA. This CDR3 comprises 12 residues. V lost 7 bases and J 3 bases, leaving 12 bases between the germline ends.

V is TRBV23-1 and J is TRBJ2-5, with 7 bases matching TRBD1. TRBV23-1 is classed as an ORF, of uncertain function. J lost 5 bases, V lost 7 bases, and 13 bases had no gene match. This CDR3 spans 15 amino acids. CDR3 sequence: CASITRDSPVETQYF. As DNA, the CDR3 is TGCGCCAGCATTACCCGGGACAGTCCGGTCGAGACCCAGTACTTC.

V is TRBV2 and J is TRBJ2-1; 7 nucleotides line up with TRBD1. J was trimmed by 10 bases and V by 10 bases; bases with no gene match: 13. The germline gives CDR1 SNHLY, CDR2 FYNNEI. This CDR3 has 13 residues. Written as DNA, the CDR3 is TGTGCCACCCGGGACACAGGGGTTTGGGAGCAGTTCTTC. It specifies CATRDTGVWEQFF.

The rearrangement links TRBV12-3 or TRBV12-4 to TRBJ1-6, with D maybe TRBD1 (5 bases). The CDR3 has 13 residues. With 4 bases removed from V and 7 bases from J, the gap between germline ends came to 8 bases. The CDR3 spells CASSWDGNSPLHF. CDR3 DNA sequence: TGTGCCAGCAGTTGGGACGGGAATTCACCCCTCCACTTT.

There are a few counts of this clonotype. This chain uses TRBV4-2 with TRBJ2-5, with 7 bases matching TRBD1. The CDR3 consists of 17 residues. The V segment lost 4 bases and the J segment 4 bases; nucleotides outside the gene matches: 15. CDR1 is LGHNA and CDR2 is YNFKEQ in the germline V gene. CDR3 nucleotide sequence: TGTGCCAGCAGCCTCCCAAGTGAGGGGGCGCGGAGAGAGACCCAGTACTTC. This translates into CASSLPSEGARRETQYF.

This clonotype appeared a few times. The genes are TRBV9 and TRBJ2-1; D possibly uses TRBD1 or TRBD2 (6 bases each). The CDR3 runs to 15 residues. The ends were cut back, 0 bases at V and 4 bases at J, with 11 bases in the middle. In germline, CDR1 is SGDLS, CDR2 YYNGEE. The CDR3 nucleotides read TGTGCCAGCAGCGTAGGAGGGGGGCATTACAATGAGCAGTTCTTC. It yields the protein CASSVGGGHYNEQFF.